This T cell receptor (beta chain) was retrieved from a study of blood T cell repertoires in COVID-19. Whole-study context: The United States, Italy and Spain provided the acute and convalescent COVID-19 samples. PBMCs, B-cell-depleted T cells, or T cells provided the cDNA or gDNA that made up the material.

Trimming took off 6 bases at V and 3 bases at J, with 12 bases between the two ends. Germline CDR1 and CDR2: MGHDK and SYGVNS. CDR3 length: 14 amino acids. How the authors handled the data: How many nucleated cells were present was estimated from reference gene primer amplification. Sequencing was performed with immunoSEQ multiplex PCR; in TCRdb, only in-frame clones are kept and a portion is missing. For V, J and clone size, that table is used; D and trimming come from the DNA. Here the sample spans about 67,000 clones, roughly 85% being singletons. The rearrangement uses TRBV25-1 and TRBJ1-5, with D possibly being TRBD1 (6 bases). This sequence originates from a woman of 80 years or more with acute or convalescent COVID-19. Sample: peripheral blood. The CDR3 spells CASSSDRDNQPQHF. The CDR3 DNA follows: TGTGCCAGCAGCTCGGACAGAGACAATCAGCCCCAGCATTTT.